The present TCR beta chain was sequenced within a study of post-analysis software for immune sequencing data. Looking at the study overall: The disease courses spanned relapsing-remitting, secondary progressive and progressive-relapsing forms of multiple sclerosis. Study results and caveats: For normalized Chao1 diversity, multiple sclerosis patients scored significantly lower than controls did. By F measure, samples from a shared preparation batch strongly co-clustered. Four or five TRBV segments (TRBV5-6, TRBV5-1 and TRBV20-1 among them) occurred more frequently in patients than in controls.

TCR beta cDNA libraries included unique molecular identifiers. It was from approximately 0.91 to 9.4 million T cells that around 500,000 cDNA molecules came. Via MiXCR, TCRdb re-called the PCR reads, giving one row per CDR3 protein. The sample holds about 260,000 distinct CDR3 sequences, around 34% seen once. Trimming removed 6 bases from V and 11 bases from J; junction bases left unmatched: 25. This CDR3 spans 18 amino acids. Remarks on this clonotype: Its antigen is still unknown.

The sample was blood. The chain couples TRBV12-3 or TRBV12-4 to TRBJ2-5; 9 nucleotides align to TRBD2. This receptor was obtained from a girl under 18 with multiple sclerosis. The CDR3 reads CASRQGLAGGSSYNEQYF. CDR3 sequence (DNA): TGTGCCAGCAGGCAGGGACTAGCAGGGGGAAGCTCCTACAATGAGCAGTACTTC.